The source of this TCR beta chain is a study of cytomegalovirus exposure and HLA in healthy donors. A word on this clone: Its antigen is still unknown.

Per germline, CDR1 LGHNT and CDR2 FRNRAP. The CDR3 loop spans 15 amino acids. With 3 bases clipped from V and 1 base from J, the junction kept 1 base outside the gene matches. Notes on the study in general: An observed cluster of highly shared sequence variants was recorded as a likely sequencing artifact. The CMV antigen specificity of a few CMV-associated chains was confirmed through in vitro analysis.

The PCR contained 60 Vbeta and 13 Jbeta primers. The data were produced by immunoSEQ multiplex PCR, yet TCRdb's version contains in-frame clones alone and is incomplete. The sample carries hundreds of thousands of clones, approximately 80% recorded once. The receptor's source is a male donor in good health and CMV-seronegative. The sequencing sample was made of PBMCs. J is TRBJ2-3 and V is TRBV12-5, with 10 bases that match TRBD2. The CDR3 protein is CASGLGLAGTDTQYF. For the CDR3, the DNA is TGTGCTAGTGGTTTAGGACTAGCGGGCACAGATACGCAGTATTTT.